A single sample gave rise to the 3 T cell receptor beta chains below, sequenced in a study of T-cell memory formation after mild COVID-19. A single record per CDR3 protein comes from TCRdb applying MiXCR to the 5' RACE reads. The sample has just over 50,000 distinct CDR3 sequences; 9.3% are singletons. Sequenced material: PBMCs or a T cell subset sorted from them (not recorded which). Receptors originate from an adult woman who had mild COVID-19 (a few samples of this study predate the infection). Cell type and time point are not known.

At least ten counts were recorded for this clonotype. The chain has TRBV20-1 and TRBJ1-1; D gene uncertain. Germline CDR1 reads DFQATT; CDR2 reads SNEGSKA (reference sequence). V lost 2 bases, J lost 8 bases, and 12 bases lay in between. This CDR3 comprises 12 residues. CDR3 in DNA: TGCAGTGCTAGAACGCTGCAGGACGAAGCTTTCTTT. Translated, it gives CSARTLQDEAFF.

This chain connects TRBV4-3 to TRBJ2-3; weak D call: TRBD1 (6 bases). Germline assignment: CDR1 LGHNA and CDR2 YSLEER. Trimming removed 4 bases at V and 4 bases at J, with 18 bases between. The CDR3 consists of 16 residues. CDR3 amino acids: CASSLTFSQGPDTQYF. CDR3 DNA: TGCGCCAGCAGCCTCACATTCTCACAGGGACCAGATACGCAGTATTTT.

This clonotype was found many times. The CDR3 DNA sequence: TGCAGCGTGACAGGGAAACGGGACGAGCAGTACTTC. Translating gives CSVTGKRDEQYF. This sequence joins TRBV29-1 and TRBJ2-7; 7 bases are a match to TRBD1. The CDR3 is 12 amino acids. Trimming removed 6 bases from V and 5 bases from J; junction bases left unmatched: 7. Germline CDR1 is SQVTM and CDR2 is ANQGSEA.